This record covers a single T cell receptor (beta chain). The data originate from a study of blood T cell repertoires in COVID-19. The wider study: Researchers got acute and convalescent COVID-19 samples from the United States, Italy and Spain.

The CDR3 is 14 residues long. Germline V CDR1 and CDR2: MNHEY, SVGAGI. V lost 2 bases, J lost 1 base, and 8 bases lay in between. TCRdb's table, derived via immunoSEQ multiplex PCR, lists solely in-frame clones and lacks some. This repertoire shows under 300,000 clones, 75% to 85% found once; its top ten account for approximately 1.3%. Sequencing used peripheral blood. The J gene is TRBJ2-5, the V gene TRBV6-5; a possible D gene is TRBD1 (6 bases). This receptor was obtained from a woman aged 40 to 55 who had recovered from COVID-19. The CDR3 reads CASSYGTFQETQYF. CDR3 nucleotide sequence: TGTGCCAGCAGTTACGGGACATTCCAAGAGACCCAGTACTTC.